This T cell receptor beta chain was sequenced for a study of T cells expressing NK-cell markers. Concerning this clonotype: Its matching antigen is unknown.

From germline, CDR1 is DFQATT and CDR2 SNEGSKA (reference sequence). This CDR3 spans 15 amino acids. Using the 5' RACE reads, TCRdb records one entry per CDR3 protein without DNA. The ten most abundant clones cover about 18% of a sample with about 160,000 distinct CDR3 sequences. Study outcomes and limitations: Nothing established the HCMV specificity of expanded NKG2C+ T cell clones.

The origin of this receptor is a woman between 18 and 75 years old in good health. What was sequenced was blood T cells: a sorted CD56 or NKG2C T cell subset, CD4+ or CD8+ T cells, or bulk PBMC T cells (not recorded which). The chain employs TRBV20-1 and TRBJ2-7; TCRdb names TRBD1, which stays unverified in the absence of DNA. The CDR3 reads CSARDLAQGYYEQYF.